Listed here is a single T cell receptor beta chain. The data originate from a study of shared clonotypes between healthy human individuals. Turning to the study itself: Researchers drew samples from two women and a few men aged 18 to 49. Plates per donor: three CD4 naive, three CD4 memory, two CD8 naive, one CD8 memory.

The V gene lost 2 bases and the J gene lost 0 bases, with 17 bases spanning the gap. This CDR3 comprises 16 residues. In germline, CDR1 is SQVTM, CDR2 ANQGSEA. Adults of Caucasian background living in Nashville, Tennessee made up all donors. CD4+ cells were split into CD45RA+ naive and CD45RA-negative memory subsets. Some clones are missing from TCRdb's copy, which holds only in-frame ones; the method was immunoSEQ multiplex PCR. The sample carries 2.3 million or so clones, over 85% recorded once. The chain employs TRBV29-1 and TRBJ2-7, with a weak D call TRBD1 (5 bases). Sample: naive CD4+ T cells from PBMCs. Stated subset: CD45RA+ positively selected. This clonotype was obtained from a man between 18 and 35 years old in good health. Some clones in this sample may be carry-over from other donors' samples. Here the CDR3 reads CSVESGVTGYSYEQYF. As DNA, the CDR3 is TGCAGCGTTGAAAGTGGAGTAACAGGATACTCCTACGAGCAGTACTTC.